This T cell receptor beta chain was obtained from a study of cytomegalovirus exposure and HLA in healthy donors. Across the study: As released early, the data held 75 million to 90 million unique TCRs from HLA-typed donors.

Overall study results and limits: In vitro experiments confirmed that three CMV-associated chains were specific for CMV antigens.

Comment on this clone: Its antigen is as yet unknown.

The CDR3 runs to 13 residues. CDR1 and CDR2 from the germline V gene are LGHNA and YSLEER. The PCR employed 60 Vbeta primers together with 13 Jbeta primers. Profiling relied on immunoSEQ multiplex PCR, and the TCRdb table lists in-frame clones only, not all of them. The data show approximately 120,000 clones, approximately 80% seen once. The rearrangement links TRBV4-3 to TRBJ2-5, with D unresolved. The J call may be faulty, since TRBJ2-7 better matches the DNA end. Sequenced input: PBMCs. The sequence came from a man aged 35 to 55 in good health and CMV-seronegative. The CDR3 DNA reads TGCGCCAGCAGCCCCTCTTCCCACTACGAGCAGTACTTC. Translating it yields CASSPSSHYEQYF.